Sequencing of this T cell receptor beta chain was carried out in a study of regulatory and conventional T cells in RAG deficiency. Overall study results and limits: RAG-deficient patients showed markedly lower Shannon entropy and higher Simpson indices than control T-cell subsets. In Omenn syndrome, Treg and Tconv repertoires overlapped >75%.

There are 12 residues in the CDR3. Trimming removed 2 bases at V and 5 bases at J, with 6 bases between. Per the germline V gene, CDR1 is MNHNY and CDR2 is SVGAGI (reference sequence). Produced via immunoSEQ multiplex PCR; TCRdb's table is partial and in-frame only. The data show 30,000 to 35,000 clones, 70% to 90% seen once. This clone appeared once. Its antigen is unknown. These same data were also listed under a study on regulatory T cells. In that study: The primer mix had 52 TRBV and 13 TRBJ primers. In patients, unique TRB V-J pairs were restricted and V/J usage skewed, especially in Tregs.

Material: CD8+ T cells sorted from blood. V and J are TRBV6-6 and TRBJ1-2, with D tentatively TRBD1 (5 bases). This receptor was taken from a human donor in good health. CDR3 in amino acids: CASSYDRYGYTF. CDR3 coding DNA: TGTGCCAGCAGTTACGACAGATATGGCTACACCTTC.